Detailed here is one TCR beta chain. The data originate from a study of cytomegalovirus exposure and HLA in healthy donors. This CDR3 contains 15 residues. The trim removed 5 bases at V and 3 bases at J, leaving 3 bases unmatched. Germline V gene sequence: CDR1 MNHEY, CDR2 SVGAGI. The primer mix had 60 Vbeta and 13 Jbeta primers. TCRdb's table, derived via immunoSEQ multiplex PCR, lists solely in-frame clones and lacks some. Of under 150,000 clones in the sample, roughly 70% were seen once. J is TRBJ2-3 and V is TRBV6-5, with 12 positions matching TRBD2. This sequence originates from a man aged 50-60 years in good health and CMV-seropositive. Material: PBMCs. CDR3 loop: CASSKTSGRTDTQYF. Written as DNA, the CDR3 is TGTGCCAGCAGTAAGACTAGCGGGAGAACAGATACGCAGTATTTT.